This TCR beta chain was recovered during a study of T cell clonality in common variable immunodeficiency. J lost 2 bases, V lost 0 bases, and 10 bases had no gene match. Germline V gene lookup returns CDR1 DFQATT and CDR2 SNEGSKA (reference sequence). This CDR3 is built from 18 residues. In its sample, this clone was seen many times. The CDR3 end is not reached by the read, which stops 3 residues before it; the germline J gene fills it in. Clones were read by immunoSEQ multiplex PCR, and TCRdb kept only the in-frame ones, dropping some. This repertoire holds tens of thousands of clones, and none appear only once.

The sequenced sample was peripheral blood mononuclear cells. This clonotype was sampled from a person aged 18 to 69 in good health. V usage is TRBV20-1 and J usage is TRBJ2-3, with 11 positions matching TRBD1. CDR3: CSAREPGQGVVNTDTQYF. CDR3 bases read: TGCAGTGCTAGAGAGCCGGGACAGGGGGTTGTAAACACAGATACG.